This T cell receptor beta chain was documented in a study of cytomegalovirus exposure and HLA in healthy donors. 60 Vbeta and 13 Jbeta primers were used in PCR. TCRdb's table, derived via immunoSEQ multiplex PCR, lists solely in-frame clones and lacks some. The data contain roughly 180,000 clones, around 85% of them singletons. CDR3 length equals 12 residues. From germline, CDR1 is SGHAT and CDR2 FQNNGV. The V end lost 1 base, the J end lost 6 bases, and 6 bases lay between the germline ends. General observations from the study: Researchers reported in a later analysis that a missense DCLRE1C variant was tied to TCR beta V- and J-gene trimming.

In regard to this clone: Its antigen is still unknown.

The rearrangement links TRBV11-2 to TRBJ2-5; D uncertain. The specimen sequenced was PBMCs. This receptor was taken from a boy between 2 and 15 years old in good health and CMV-seronegative. The CDR3 DNA reads as TGTGCCAGCAGCTTAGTCGTAAAGACCCAGTACTTC. Translating gives CASSLVVKTQYF.